The following is a T cell receptor (beta chain) sequence with its context. Its antigen is undetermined. This sample is drawn from a study of post-analysis software for immune sequencing data. Study conclusions and caveats: Significantly lower normalized Chao1 diversity was seen in multiple sclerosis patients than in controls. Among roughly 5 TRBV segments more frequent in patients than controls were TRBV5-6, TRBV5-1 and TRBV20-1.

Researchers reported that TCR beta cDNA libraries carried unique molecular identifiers. A population of roughly 0.95 to 10 million T cells gave rise to roughly 500,000 cDNA molecules. TCRdb ran MiXCR on the PCR reads and lists one entry per CDR3 protein. There are 650,000 to 900,000 distinct CDR3 sequences in the sample; 35% to 55% occur only once, and roughly 4.4% lies in the top ten. CDR3 size: 14 residues. Trimming stripped 2 bases from V and 4 bases from J, with 11 bases between. From germline, CDR1 is MNHNS and CDR2 SASEGT. This receptor was taken from a girl between 10 and 17 years old with multiple sclerosis. The rearrangement uses TRBV6-1 and TRBJ2-5; the D gene is possibly TRBD2 (6 bases). The sequenced sample consisted of blood. In nucleotides, the CDR3 is TGTGCCAGCAGTGAATGGGGGGTCCCAGAGACCCAGTACTTC. Its translation: CASSEWGVPETQYF.